This TCR beta chain was found in a study of graft-versus-host responses after intestinal transplantation (dated by TCRdb to about 2021). Background on the whole study: Multivisceral, liver-intestinal, or isolated intestinal transplants were received by the recipients. Every recipient was given anti-thymocyte globulin induction, followed by roughly 3 years of maintenance tacrolimus and steroids. A peak of at least 4% donor T cells among recipient peripheral blood mononuclear cells was the definition used for donor T cell macrochimerism. To identify alloreactive clones, pre-transplant mixed lymphocyte reaction products were sequenced and compared with unstimulated pre-transplant donor and recipient T cells. Graft-versus-host and host-versus-graft alloreactive T cell clones were tracked in the graft, circulation and bone marrow after intestinal transplantation using bulk TCR-beta CDR3 sequencing. Samples from a few later patients were sequenced in-house on an Illumina MiSeq with MiXCR processing rather than by the commercial service. The cohort enrolled around 25 intestinal transplant recipients including one retransplant, and a few patients lacking pretransplant specimens were excluded.

The time point label, read with the paper, signifies: cells obtained before transplantation from donor or recipient. CD3+CD4+ and CD3+CD8+ populations were FACS-sorted from unstimulated pre-transplant donor and recipient cells taken from spleen or lymph nodes. Broader findings and caveats from the paper: Conclusions were limited by the relatively low number and heterogeneity of intestinal transplant patients. Early after transplant, declines in HvG clones were associated with peak levels of circulating GvH clones. High GvH to HvG T cell clonal ratios were observed in the allografts of patients with donor T cell macrochimerism. GvH clones were found in recipient bone marrow, and some of the GvH clones appeared earlier in ileal mucosa or blood, which is consistent with an intestinal mucosal origin.

Regarding this clone: Its antigen has not been determined. No base quality values were provided; no much bigger clone lies one nucleotide off.

Library creation used the immunoSEQ multiplex PCR assay. For most patients, genomic DNA was isolated with the Qiagen DNeasy Blood and Tissue Kit and sent frozen to Adaptive Biotechnologies for TCR sequencing. For most patients, high-throughput TCR-beta CDR3 sequencing of genomic DNA was performed by Adaptive Biotechnologies. The authors processed their data as follows. TCR sequencing data for some 17 patients were retrieved from Adaptive's ImmunoSEQ software; three other patients were processed with MiXCR and VDJtools. To correct CD4 versus CD8 sorting errors, any sequence found in both subsets at a frequency ratio below 5:1 was removed. CDR3 nucleotide sequences shared between donor and recipient were removed because the origin of such sequences could not be assigned. Alloreactive clones required at least 2-fold expansion over unstimulated cells and minimum CFSE-low frequency of 0.002% (template counts) or 0.001% (read counts). A clone was considered mappable if detected in the sequenced pre-transplant spleen, lymph node, or MLR CFSE-low populations of the donor or recipient. The cumulative frequency of alloreactive clones was calculated as a percentage of all sequences, weighted by copy number. As stored in TCRdb, this immuneACCESS dataset retains in-frame rearrangements with V and J assigned. A fraction of the clones does not appear; measured against another copy, unresolved V genes explain less than half of the discrepancy, and the remainder lacks a known reason. V, J and clone size are those of that table, while D and trimming were read from the DNA. The sample data list about 120,000 clones, and over 80% of these were observed just once. The ten largest make up more than 0.09% of the sample.

The CDR3 measures 15 amino acids from cysteine to phenylalanine. The read is trimmed to its CDR3 DNA, 45 bases read in frame from base 1. Trimming at the junction amounts to 2 bases on V and 5 bases on J, and the germline ends lie 13 bases apart. Based on the germline V gene (reference sequence), the CDR1 and CDR2 sequences are MNHEY and SMNVEV. This TCR came from a human donor who received an intestinal transplant. The sample was unstimulated CD4+ T cells sorted from spleen or lymph node cells, taken before intestinal transplant. The chain links TRBV27 with TRBJ2-1; no D gene can be assigned with confidence. The CDR3: CASSLGQAAHNEQFF. Here is the DNA: TGTGCCAGCAGTTTAGGGCAGGCCGCCCACAATGAGCAGTTCTTC.